This T cell receptor (beta chain) was sequenced for a study of shared clonotypes between healthy human individuals. Whole-study results and caveats: The genetic and exposure-history diversity represented was limited by few donors.

TCRdb's table, derived via immunoSEQ multiplex PCR, lists solely in-frame clones and lacks some. Of fewer than 700,000 clones listed, roughly 79% were seen once; the top ten hold about 12%. Germline V lookup: CDR1 MDHEN, CDR2 SYDVKM. Trimming pared 5 bases from V and 2 bases from J, leaving 16 bases between. This CDR3 is 16 amino acids long. With respect to this clone: Antigen: not known.

V gene TRBV28 combines with J gene TRBJ1-3, with a possible D match to TRBD1 (5 bases). The sequence came from a woman between 35 and 50 years old in good health. Some clones in this sample may be carry-over from other donors' samples. Sequencing used PBMCs. DNA of the CDR3: TGTGCCAGCAGTGGGGGGTCAGCAGAAACTGGAAACACCATATATTTT. It specifies CASSGGSAETGNTIYF.